Reported below is one T cell receptor (beta chain). Its antigen is not known. This entry is derived from a study of T cells after yellow fever vaccination. Study-wide results and limits: Peaking faster, on day 5 versus 15, the secondary response was nonetheless weaker. Primary-vaccination clones mostly resurfaced post-booster (less than 98% CD4, just under 90% CD8).

One entry per CDR3 protein results from TCRdb running MiXCR on the 5' RACE reads. This table has 200,000 to 300,000 distinct CDR3 sequences, approximately 6.8% appearing once. V lost 7 bases and J lost 3; bases outside the gene matches: 5. CDR3 length: 13 amino acids. Germline assignment: CDR1 SQVTM and CDR2 ANQGSEA. This rearrangement joins TRBV29-1 to TRBJ2-5; TRBD2 matches 10 bases. The sequencing used CD4+ T cells sorted from PBMCs, collected on the day of the yellow fever booster vaccination. The TCR was taken from a man aged 25-45 years who received the YFV17D yellow fever vaccine. The CDR3 DNA reads as TGCAGCGCTCGGACTAGCGGCAAAGAGACCCAGTACTTC. Amino acids: CSARTSGKETQYF.